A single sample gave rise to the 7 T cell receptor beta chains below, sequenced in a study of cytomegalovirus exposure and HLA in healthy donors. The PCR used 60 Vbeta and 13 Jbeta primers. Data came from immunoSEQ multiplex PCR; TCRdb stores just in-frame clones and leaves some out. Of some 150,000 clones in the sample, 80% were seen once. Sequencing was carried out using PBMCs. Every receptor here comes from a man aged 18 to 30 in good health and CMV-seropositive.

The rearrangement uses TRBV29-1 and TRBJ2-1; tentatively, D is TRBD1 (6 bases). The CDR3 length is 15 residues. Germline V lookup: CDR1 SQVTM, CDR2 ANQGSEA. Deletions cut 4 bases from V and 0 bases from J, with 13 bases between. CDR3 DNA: TGCAGCGTTGTGTGGACAGTAAGCTCCTACAATGAGCAGTTCTTC. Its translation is CSVVWTVSSYNEQFF.

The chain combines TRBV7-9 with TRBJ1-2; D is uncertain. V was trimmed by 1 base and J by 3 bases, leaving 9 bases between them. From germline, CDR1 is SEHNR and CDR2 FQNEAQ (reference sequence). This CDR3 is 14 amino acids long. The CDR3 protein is CASSLDAADYGYTF. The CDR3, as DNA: TGTGCCAGCAGCTTAGATGCCGCGGACTATGGCTACACCTTC. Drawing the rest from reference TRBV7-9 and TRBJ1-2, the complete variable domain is DTGVSQNPRHKITKRGQNVTFRCDPISEHNRLYWYRQTLGQGPEFLTYFQNEAQLEKSRLLSDRFSAERPKGSFSTLEIQRTEQGDSAMYLCASSLDAADYGYTFGSGTRLTVV.

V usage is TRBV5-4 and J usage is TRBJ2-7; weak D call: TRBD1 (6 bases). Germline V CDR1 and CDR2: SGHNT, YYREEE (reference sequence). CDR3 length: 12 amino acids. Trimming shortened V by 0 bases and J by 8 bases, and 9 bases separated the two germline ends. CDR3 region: CASSLDRAKQYF. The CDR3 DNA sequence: TGTGCCAGCAGCTTGGACAGGGCGAAGCAGTACTTC.

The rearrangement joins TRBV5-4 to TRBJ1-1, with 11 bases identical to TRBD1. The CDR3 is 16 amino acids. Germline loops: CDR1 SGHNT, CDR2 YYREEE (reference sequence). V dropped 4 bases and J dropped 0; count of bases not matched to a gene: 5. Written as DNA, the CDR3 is TGTGCCAGCAGCGACCGGACAGGGGGCCTGAACACTGAAGCTTTCTTT. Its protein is CASSDRTGGLNTEAFF. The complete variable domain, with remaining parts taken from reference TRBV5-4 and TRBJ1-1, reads ETGVTQSPTHLIKTRGQQVTLRCSSQSGHNTVSWYQQALGQGPQFIFQYYREEENGRGNFPPRFSGLQFPNYSSELNVNALELDDSALYLCASSDRTGGLNTEAFFGQGTRLTVV.

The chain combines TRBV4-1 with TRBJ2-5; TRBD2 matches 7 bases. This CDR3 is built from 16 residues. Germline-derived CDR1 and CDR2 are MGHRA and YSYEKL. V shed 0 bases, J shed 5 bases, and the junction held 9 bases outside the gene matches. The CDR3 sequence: CASSQDGWGGVETQYF. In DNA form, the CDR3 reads TGCGCCAGCAGCCAAGATGGGTGGGGAGGGGTGGAGACCCAGTACTTC.

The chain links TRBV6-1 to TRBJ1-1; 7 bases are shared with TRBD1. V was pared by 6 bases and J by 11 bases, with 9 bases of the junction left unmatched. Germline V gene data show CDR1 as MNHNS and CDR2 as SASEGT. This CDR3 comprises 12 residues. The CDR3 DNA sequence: TGTGCCAGCAGAAGGACCCAGGGGGGCGCTTTCTTT. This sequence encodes CASRRTQGGAFF.

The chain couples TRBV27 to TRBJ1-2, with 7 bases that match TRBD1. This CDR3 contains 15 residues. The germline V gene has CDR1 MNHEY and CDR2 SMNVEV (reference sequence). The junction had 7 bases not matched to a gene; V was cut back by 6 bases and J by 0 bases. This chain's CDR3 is CASSDRATANYGYTF. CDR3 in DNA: TGTGCCAGCAGCGACAGGGCGACCGCTAACTATGGCTACACCTTC.